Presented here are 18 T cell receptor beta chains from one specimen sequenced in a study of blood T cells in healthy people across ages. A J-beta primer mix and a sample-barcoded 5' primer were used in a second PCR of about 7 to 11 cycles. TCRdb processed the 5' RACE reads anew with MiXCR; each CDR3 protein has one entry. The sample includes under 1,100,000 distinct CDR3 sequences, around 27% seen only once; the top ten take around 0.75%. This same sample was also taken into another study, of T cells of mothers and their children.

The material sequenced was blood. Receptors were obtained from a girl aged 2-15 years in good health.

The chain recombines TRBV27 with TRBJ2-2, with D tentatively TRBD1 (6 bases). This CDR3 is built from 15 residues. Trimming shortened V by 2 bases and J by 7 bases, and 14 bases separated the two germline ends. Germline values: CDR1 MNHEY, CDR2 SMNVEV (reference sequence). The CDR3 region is CASSLDGGWGGELFF. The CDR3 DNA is TGTGCCAGCAGTTTAGATGGGGGCTGGGGCGGGGAGCTGTTTTTT.

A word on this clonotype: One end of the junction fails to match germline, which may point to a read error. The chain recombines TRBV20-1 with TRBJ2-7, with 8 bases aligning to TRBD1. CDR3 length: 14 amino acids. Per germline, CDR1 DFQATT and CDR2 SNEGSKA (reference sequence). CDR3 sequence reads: CSARDDRGLDEQYF. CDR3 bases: TGCAGTGCTAGAGACGACAGGGGTCTTGACGAGCAGTATTTC.

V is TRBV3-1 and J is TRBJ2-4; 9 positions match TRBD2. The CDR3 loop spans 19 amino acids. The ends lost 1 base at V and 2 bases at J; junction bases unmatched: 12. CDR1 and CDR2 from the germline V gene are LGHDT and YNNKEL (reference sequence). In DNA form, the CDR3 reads TGTGCCAGCAGCCAAGGACTAGCGGTGGTCTACGATCCCAAAAACATTCAGTACTTC. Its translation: CASSQGLAVVYDPKNIQYF.

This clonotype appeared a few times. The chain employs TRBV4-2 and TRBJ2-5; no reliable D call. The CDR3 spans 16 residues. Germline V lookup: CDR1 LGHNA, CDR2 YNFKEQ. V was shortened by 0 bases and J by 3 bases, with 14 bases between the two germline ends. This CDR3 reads CASSQDLIETEETQYF. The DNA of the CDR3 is TGTGCCAGCAGCCAAGATCTAATAGAGACGGAAGAGACCCAGTACTTC.

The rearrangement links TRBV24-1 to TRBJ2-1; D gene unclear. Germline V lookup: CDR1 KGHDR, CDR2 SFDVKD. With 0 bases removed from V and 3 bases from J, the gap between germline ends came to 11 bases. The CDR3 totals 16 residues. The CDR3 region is CATSDLIPGDYNEQFF. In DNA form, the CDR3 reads TGTGCCACCAGTGATTTGATTCCAGGCGACTACAATGAGCAGTTCTTC.

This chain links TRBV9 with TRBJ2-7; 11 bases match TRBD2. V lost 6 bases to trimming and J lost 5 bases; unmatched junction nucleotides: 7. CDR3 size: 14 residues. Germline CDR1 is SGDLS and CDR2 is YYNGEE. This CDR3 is CASNQGLAVNEQYF. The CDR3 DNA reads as TGTGCCAGCAACCAGGGACTAGCGGTGAACGAGCAGTACTTC.

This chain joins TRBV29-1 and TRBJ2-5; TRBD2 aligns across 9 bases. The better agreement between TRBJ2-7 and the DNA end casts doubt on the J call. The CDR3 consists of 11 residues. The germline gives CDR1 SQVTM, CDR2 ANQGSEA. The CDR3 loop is CTASGAYEQYF. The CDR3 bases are TGCACGGCTAGCGGGGCCTACGAGCAGTACTTC.

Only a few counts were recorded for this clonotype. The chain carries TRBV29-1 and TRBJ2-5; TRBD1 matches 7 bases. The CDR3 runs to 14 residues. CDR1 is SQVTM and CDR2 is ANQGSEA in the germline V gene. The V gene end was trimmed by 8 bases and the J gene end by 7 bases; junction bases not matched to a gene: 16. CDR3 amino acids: CSLSRQGVGGTQYF. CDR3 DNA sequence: TGCAGCCTCTCCCGGCAGGGGGTAGGGGGGACCCAGTACTTC.

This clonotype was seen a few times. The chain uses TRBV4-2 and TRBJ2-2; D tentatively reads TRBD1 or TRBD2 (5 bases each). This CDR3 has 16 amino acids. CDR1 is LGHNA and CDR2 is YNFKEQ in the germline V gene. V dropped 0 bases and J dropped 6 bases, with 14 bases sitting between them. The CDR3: CASSQDVDGTPGELFF. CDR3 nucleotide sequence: TGTGCCAGCAGCCAAGATGTGGACGGGACCCCCGGGGAGCTGTTTTTT.

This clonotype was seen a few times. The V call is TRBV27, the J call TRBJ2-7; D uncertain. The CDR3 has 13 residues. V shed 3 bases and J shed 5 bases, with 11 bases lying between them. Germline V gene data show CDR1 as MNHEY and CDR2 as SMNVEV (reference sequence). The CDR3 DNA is TGTGCCAGCAGTTTGGAAGGTGGAAACGAGCAGTACTTC. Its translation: CASSLEGGNEQYF.

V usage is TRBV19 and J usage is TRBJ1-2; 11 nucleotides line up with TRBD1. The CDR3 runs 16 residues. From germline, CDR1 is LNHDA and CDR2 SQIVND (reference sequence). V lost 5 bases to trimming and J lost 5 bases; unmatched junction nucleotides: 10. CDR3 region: CASSLPGQGDIYGYTF. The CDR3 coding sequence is TGTGCCAGTAGTCTTCCGGGACAGGGGGATATTTATGGCTACACCTTC.

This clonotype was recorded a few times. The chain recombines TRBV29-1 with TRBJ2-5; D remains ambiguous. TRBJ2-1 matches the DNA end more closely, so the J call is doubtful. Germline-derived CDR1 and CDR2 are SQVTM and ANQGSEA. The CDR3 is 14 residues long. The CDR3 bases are TGCAGCGTTGTTGTGGTGGTAGCATCAGATGAGCAGTTCTTC. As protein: CSVVVVVASDEQFF.

This CDR3 is CASSYSIAPDTQYF. The DNA of the CDR3 is TGTGCCAGCAGTTACTCTATAGCCCCAGATACGCAGTATTTT. The J gene is TRBJ2-3, the V gene TRBV6-6, with D uncertain. V lost 0 bases and J 4 bases, leaving 8 bases between the germline ends. The germline V gene has CDR1 MNHNY and CDR2 SVGAGI (reference sequence). The CDR3 covers 14 residues.

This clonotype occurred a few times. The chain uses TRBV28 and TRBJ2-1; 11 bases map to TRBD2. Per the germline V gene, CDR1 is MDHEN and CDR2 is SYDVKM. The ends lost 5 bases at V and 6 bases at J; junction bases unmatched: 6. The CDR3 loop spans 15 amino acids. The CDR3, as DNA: TGTGCCAGCAGTCCCCGACTAGCGGGGCTCAATGAGCAGTTCTTC. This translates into CASSPRLAGLNEQFF.

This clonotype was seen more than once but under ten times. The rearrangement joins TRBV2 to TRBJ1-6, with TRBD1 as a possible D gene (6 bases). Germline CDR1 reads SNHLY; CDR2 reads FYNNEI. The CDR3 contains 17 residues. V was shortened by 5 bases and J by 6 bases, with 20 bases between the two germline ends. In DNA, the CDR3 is TGTGCCAGCAGTCGGCCCAAAACGACAGGCCTTAATTCACCCCTCCACTTT. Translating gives CASSRPKTTGLNSPLHF. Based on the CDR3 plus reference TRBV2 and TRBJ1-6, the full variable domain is EPEVTQTPSHQVTQMGQEVILRCVPISNHLYFYWYRQILGQKVEFLVSFYNNEISEKSEIFDDQFSVERPDGSNFTLKIRSTKLEDSAMYFCASSRPKTTGLNSPLHFGNGTRLTVT.

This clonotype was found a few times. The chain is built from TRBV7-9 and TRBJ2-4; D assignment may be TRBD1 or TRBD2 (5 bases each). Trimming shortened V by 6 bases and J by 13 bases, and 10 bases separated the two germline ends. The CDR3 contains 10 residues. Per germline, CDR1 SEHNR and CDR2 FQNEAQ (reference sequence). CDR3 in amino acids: CASSPGPQYF. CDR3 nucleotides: TGTGCCAGCAGTCCGGGACCCCAGTACTTC.

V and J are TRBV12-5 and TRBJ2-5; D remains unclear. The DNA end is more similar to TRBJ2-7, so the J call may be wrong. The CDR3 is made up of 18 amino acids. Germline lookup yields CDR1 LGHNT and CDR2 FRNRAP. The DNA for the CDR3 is TGTGCTAGTGGTTTGATACCGGTCAGCCCTCCTTTTACCTACGAGCAGTACTTC. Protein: CASGLIPVSPPFTYEQYF.

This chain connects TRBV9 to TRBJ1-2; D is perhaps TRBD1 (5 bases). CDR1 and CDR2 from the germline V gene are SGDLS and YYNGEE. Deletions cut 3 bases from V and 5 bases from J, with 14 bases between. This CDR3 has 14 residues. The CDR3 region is CASSATGLNYGYTF. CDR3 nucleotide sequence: TGTGCCAGCAGCGCCACGGGACTAAATTATGGCTACACCTTC.